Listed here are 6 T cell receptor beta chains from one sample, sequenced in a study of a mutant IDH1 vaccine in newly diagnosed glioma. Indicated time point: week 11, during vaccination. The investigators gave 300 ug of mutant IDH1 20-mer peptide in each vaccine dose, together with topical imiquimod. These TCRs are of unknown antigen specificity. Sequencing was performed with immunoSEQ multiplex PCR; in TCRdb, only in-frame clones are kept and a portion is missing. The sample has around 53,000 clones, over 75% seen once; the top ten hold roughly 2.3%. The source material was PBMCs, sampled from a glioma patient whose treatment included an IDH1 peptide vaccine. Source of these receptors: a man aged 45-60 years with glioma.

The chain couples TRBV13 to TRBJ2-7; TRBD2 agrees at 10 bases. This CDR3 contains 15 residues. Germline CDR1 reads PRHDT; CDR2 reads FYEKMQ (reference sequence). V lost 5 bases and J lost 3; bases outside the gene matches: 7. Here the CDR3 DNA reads TGTGCCAGCAGCCGTCCGGGACTAGCGCTCTACGAGCAGTACTTC. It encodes CASSRPGLALYEQYF.

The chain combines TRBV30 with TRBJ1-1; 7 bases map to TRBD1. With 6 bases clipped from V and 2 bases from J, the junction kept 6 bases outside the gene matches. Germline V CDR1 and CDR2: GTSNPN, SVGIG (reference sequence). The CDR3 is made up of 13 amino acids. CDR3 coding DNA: TGTGCCTGCGCCGGGACAGCTAACACTGAAGCTTTCTTT. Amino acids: CACAGTANTEAFF.

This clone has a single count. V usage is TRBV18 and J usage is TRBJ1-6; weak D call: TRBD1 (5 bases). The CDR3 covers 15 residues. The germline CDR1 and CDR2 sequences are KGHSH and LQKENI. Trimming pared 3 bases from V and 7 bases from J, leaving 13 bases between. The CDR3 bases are TGTGCCAGCTCACCCGGGGGAGGTGGCAATTCACCCCTCCACTTT. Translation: CASSPGGGGNSPLHF.

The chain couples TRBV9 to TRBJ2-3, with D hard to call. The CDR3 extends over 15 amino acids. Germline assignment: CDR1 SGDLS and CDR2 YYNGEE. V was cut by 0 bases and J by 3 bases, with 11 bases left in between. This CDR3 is CASSVGVLTTDTQYF. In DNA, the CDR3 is TGTGCCAGCAGCGTAGGTGTGCTCACGACAGATACGCAGTATTTT.

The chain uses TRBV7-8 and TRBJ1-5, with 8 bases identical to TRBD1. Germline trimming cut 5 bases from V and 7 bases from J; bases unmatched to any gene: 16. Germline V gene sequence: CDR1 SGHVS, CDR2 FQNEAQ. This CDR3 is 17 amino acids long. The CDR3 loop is CASSLTRTGKVRQPQHF. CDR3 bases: TGTGCCAGCAGCCTCACTCGGACAGGGAAGGTACGGCAGCCCCAGCATTTT.

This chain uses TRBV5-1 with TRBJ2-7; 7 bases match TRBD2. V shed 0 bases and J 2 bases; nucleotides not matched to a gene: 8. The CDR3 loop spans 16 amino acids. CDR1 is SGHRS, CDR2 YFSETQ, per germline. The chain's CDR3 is CASSLGGGVITYEQYF. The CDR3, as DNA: TGCGCCAGCAGCTTGGGGGGAGGGGTAATCACCTACGAGCAGTACTTC.